These T cell receptor beta chains were read from a single sample in a study of CD8 T cell repertoires and HIV-1 epitope variants. Clones were sequenced by immunoSEQ multiplex PCR, and TCRdb holds only the in-frame ones, with some missing. The sample consists of approximately 5,600 clones, around two thirds of them appearing once. Which antigens these TCRs recognize remains unknown. Specimen: cultured CD8+ T cells derived from PBMCs. Receptors were obtained from a male donor with HIV. Each CDR3 is given with its conserved first and last residue. A D gene is named only where the DNA matches it firmly. A clone size is listed for some rows: how often the clone was seen (once, few, many), or a class if it is expanded.

clone size	V gene	J gene	D gene	CDR3 DNA	CDR3 protein
NA	TRBV27	TRBJ1-2	TRBD1	TGTGCCAGCAGCCGGACAGGGTATGGAAGCTCGTATGGCTACACCTTC	CASSRTGYGSSYGYTF
few	TRBV10-3	TRBJ2-7	TRBD1	TGTGCCATCAGTGGGACAGGGGACGAGCAGTACTTC	CAISGTGDEQYF
NA	TRBV7-9	TRBJ2-7	TRBD1	TGTGCCAGCAGCGAGATTCAGGGGGCGATCAACGAGCAGTACTTC	CASSEIQGAINEQYF
NA	TRBV5-4	TRBJ1-2	TRBD1	TGTGCCAGCAGCTGGCAGGAGACAGGGCTCGGCTACACCTTC	CASSWQETGLGYTF
NA	TRBV28	TRBJ2-2	NA	TGTGCCAGCAGTTCCCCCCATAACACCGGGGAGCTGTTTTTT	CASSSPHNTGELFF
NA	TRBV7-9	TRBJ2-7	NA	TGTGCCAGCAGCTTAGACATCGGTGGGCTAGTCTCCTACGAGCAGTACTTC	CASSLDIGGLVSYEQYF
NA	TRBV14	TRBJ2-7	NA	TGTGCCAGCAGCCCGGGACCCAATATTCCCTACGAGCAGTACTTC	CASSPGPNIPYEQYF
NA	TRBV6-5	TRBJ2-2	NA	TGTGCCAGCAGTTTCCGACCGGACGGGGAGCTGTTTTTT	CASSFRPDGELFF
NA	TRBV5-1	TRBJ2-7	TRBD1	TGCGCCAGCAGCCCGACAGGGACGGGCGAGCAGTACTTC	CASSPTGTGEQYF
NA	TRBV28	TRBJ2-7	NA	TGTGCCAGCAGTCCGGATTACGAGCAGTACTTC	CASSPDYEQYF
few	TRBV4-2	TRBJ2-5	TRBD2	TGTGCCAGCAGCCAAGGCGGAGCGGGGGAAGAGACCCAGTACTTC	CASSQGGAGEETQYF
NA	TRBV28	TRBJ2-2	NA	TGTGCCAGCAGTTTCCTCGTGAACACCGGGGAGCTGTTTTTT	CASSFLVNTGELFF
NA	TRBV4-1	TRBJ1-2	NA	TGCGCCAGCAGCCAAGATGAGCTAAAGACAGTCTATGGCTACACCTTC	CASSQDELKTVYGYTF
NA	TRBV27	TRBJ2-7	TRBD2	TGTGCCAGCAGTTCATGGACTAGCGGGAGAAATCACGAGCAGTACTTC	CASSSWTSGRNHEQYF
few	TRBV28	TRBJ2-2	NA	TGTGCCAGCAGTTGGCGGGTGTCGCCCGGGGAGCTGTTTTTT	CASSWRVSPGELFF
once	TRBV20-1	TRBJ2-4	NA	TGCAGTGCTAGGCACAACCACATTCAGTACTTC	CSARHNHIQYF
NA	TRBV7-9	TRBJ2-7	NA	TGTGCCAGCTGTCTGTTGGCCGGCTACGAGCAGTACTTC	CASCLLAGYEQYF
NA	TRBV19	TRBJ2-7	NA	TGTGCCAGTAGTGTGGGAGCTCTCTACGAGCAGTACTTC	CASSVGALYEQYF
NA	TRBV5-6	TRBJ2-7	TRBD1	TGTGCCAGCAGCCCCGGGACCGGGACAGGGGGCTGGGAGCAGTACTTC	CASSPGTGTGGWEQYF
NA	TRBV19	TRBJ2-7	TRBD2	TGTGCCAGTAGTCTAGCGGGGGGGATCGAGCAGTACTTC	CASSLAGGIEQYF
NA	TRBV11-2	TRBJ2-2	TRBD2	TGTGCCAGCAGCTCTAGCGGGGGGGTAGACACCGGGGAGCTGTTTTTT	CASSSSGGVDTGELFF
NA	TRBV11-2	TRBJ2-5	TRBD2	TGTGCCAGCAGCCATTGGACTAGCGGGATGCGGGAGACCCAGTACTTC	CASSHWTSGMRETQYF
NA	TRBV6-1	TRBJ2-7	NA	TGTGCCAGCAGTGAAAGTCCTGCCCCCTACGAGCAGTACTTC	CASSESPAPYEQYF
NA	TRBV11-2	TRBJ2-7	NA	TGTGCCAGCAGCTTAGCTCCGGGGGACGAGCAGTACTTC	CASSLAPGDEQYF
NA	TRBV2	TRBJ2-3	TRBD1	TGTGCCAGATCCGCAGGGGGAGATACGCAGTATTTT	CARSAGGDTQYF
few	TRBV9	TRBJ2-3	NA	TGTGCCAGCAGCATGCCCGGTCCCGGACAGATATCTGCAGATACGCAGTATTTT	CASSMPGPGQISADTQYF
NA	TRBV7-9	TRBJ1-2	TRBD1	TGTGCCAGCAGCTTCGGAGACAGGGAGGATATATATGGCTACACCTTC	CASSFGDREDIYGYTF
NA	TRBV5-1	TRBJ1-1	TRBD1	TGCGCCAGCAGCTTGGGGACAGGAGAGTTAGAAGCTTTCTTT	CASSLGTGELEAFF
NA	TRBV28	TRBJ1-5	TRBD1	TGTGCCAGCAGCTCGACAGGGGGGGAACAGCCCCAGCATTTT	CASSSTGGEQPQHF
NA	TRBV5-8	TRBJ1-2	NA	TGCGCCAGCAGCCAAGATCCCCCAGACTTGGACTATGGCTACACCTTC	CASSQDPPDLDYGYTF
NA	TRBV2	TRBJ2-1	NA	TGTGCCAGCAGTGACCACAGGGGAGGTGAGCAGTTCTTC	CASSDHRGGEQFF
NA	TRBV19	TRBJ1-4	NA	TGTGCCAGTAGACAGGGTTGGGAAAAACTGTTTTTT	CASRQGWEKLFF
NA	TRBV19	TRBJ2-7	NA	TGTGCCAGTAAAGAGGAGGGGGCCTACGAGCAGTACTTC	CASKEEGAYEQYF
NA	TRBV28	TRBJ1-5	NA	TGTGCCAGCAGTTCCCAGGGGACGGACGACTATAGCAATCAGCCCCAGCATTTT	CASSSQGTDDYSNQPQHF
NA	TRBV4-3	TRBJ2-2	NA	TGCGCCAGCAGCCAAGACAGACCGTTCACCGGGGAGCTGTTTTTT	CASSQDRPFTGELFF
NA	TRBV11-2	TRBJ1-1	NA	TGTGCCAGCAGCCCCATCCCCTGGGGGAGCCTTGAAGCTTTCTTT	CASSPIPWGSLEAFF
once	TRBV2	TRBJ2-1	NA	TGTGCCAGCAGACCCAAAGGCTCCTACAATGAGCAGTTCTTC	CASRPKGSYNEQFF
NA	TRBV6-1	TRBJ2-1	TRBD1	TGTGCCAGCAGGGACAGGGGCTCCTACAATGAGCAGTTCTTC	CASRDRGSYNEQFF
NA	TRBV27	TRBJ2-1	TRBD2	TGTGCCAGCAGGGGGACTAGCGGGAGAATCGGCAATGAGCAGTTCTTC	CASRGTSGRIGNEQFF
NA	TRBV7-6	TRBJ1-4	TRBD1	TGTGCCAGCAGCCCGGGGACAGGGGGCTTAACTAATGAAAAACTGTTTTTT	CASSPGTGGLTNEKLFF
NA	TRBV7-8	TRBJ1-1	TRBD1	TGTGCCAGCAGCCTCATGGGACAGATCATGAACACTGAAGCTTTCTTT	CASSLMGQIMNTEAFF
NA	TRBV28	TRBJ1-2	TRBD1	TGTGCCAGCGGACCCCAGGGGGCAGATCGGTACTATGGCTACACCTTC	CASGPQGADRYYGYTF
NA	TRBV7-8	TRBJ2-1	TRBD2	TGTGCCAGCAGCTTAACTACTAGCGGGGGGGCGGAAGAGCAGTTCTTC	CASSLTTSGGAEEQFF
NA	TRBV4-2	TRBJ2-7	NA	TGTGCCAGCAGCGACTCGACAGTTACCTACGAGCAGTACTTC	CASSDSTVTYEQYF
NA	TRBV29-1	TRBJ2-2	TRBD1	TGCAGCGGTCGGGACAGGGCTACCGGGGAGCTGTTTTTT	CSGRDRATGELFF
NA	TRBV14	TRBJ2-6	NA	TGTGCCAGCAGCCAAGAAACGGGGAGATCGGCTGGGGCCAACGTCCTGACTTTC	CASSQETGRSAGANVLTF